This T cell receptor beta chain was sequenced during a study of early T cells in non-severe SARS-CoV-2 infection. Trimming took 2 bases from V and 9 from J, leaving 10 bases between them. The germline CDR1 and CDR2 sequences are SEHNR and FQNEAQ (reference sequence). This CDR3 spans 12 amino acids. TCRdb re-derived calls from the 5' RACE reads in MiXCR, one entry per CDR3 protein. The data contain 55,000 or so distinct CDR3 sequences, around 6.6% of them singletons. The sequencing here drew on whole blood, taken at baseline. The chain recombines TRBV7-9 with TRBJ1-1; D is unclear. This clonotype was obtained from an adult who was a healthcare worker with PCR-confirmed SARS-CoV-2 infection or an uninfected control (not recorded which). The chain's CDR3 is CASSLLPMQAFF. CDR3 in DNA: TGTGCCAGCAGCTTACTCCCGATGCAAGCTTTCTTT.